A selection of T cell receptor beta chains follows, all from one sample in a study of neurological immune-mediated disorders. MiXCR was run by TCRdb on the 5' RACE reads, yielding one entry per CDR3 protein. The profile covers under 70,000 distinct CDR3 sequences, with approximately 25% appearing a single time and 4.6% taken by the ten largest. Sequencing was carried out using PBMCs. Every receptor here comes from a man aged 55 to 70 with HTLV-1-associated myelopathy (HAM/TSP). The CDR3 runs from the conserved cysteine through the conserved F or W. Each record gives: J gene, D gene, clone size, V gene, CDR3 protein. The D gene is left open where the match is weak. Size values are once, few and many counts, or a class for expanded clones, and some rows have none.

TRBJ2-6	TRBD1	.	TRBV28	CASSTGTVSPGANVLTF
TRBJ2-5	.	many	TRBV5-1	CASSPQTVEETQYF
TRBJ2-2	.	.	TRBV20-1	CSARFQNTGELFF
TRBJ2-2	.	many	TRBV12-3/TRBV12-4	CASRQGANTGELFF
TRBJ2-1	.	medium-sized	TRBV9	CASSPGLLALNEQFF
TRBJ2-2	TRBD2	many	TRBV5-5	CASSLGLALGLFF
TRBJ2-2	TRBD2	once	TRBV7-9	CASSFSGEAGELFF
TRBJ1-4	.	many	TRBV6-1	CASRGVINEKLFF
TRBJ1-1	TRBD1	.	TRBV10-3	CAIRGQGLNTEAFF
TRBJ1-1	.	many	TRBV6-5	CASSLGWGNTEAFF
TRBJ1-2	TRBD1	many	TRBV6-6	CASSISLTGTDYGYTF
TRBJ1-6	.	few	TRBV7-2	CASSRTDGNSPLHF
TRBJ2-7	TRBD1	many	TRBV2	CASRRDRATYEQYF
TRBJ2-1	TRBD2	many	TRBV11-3	CASSWGLADEQFF
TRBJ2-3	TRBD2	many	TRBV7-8	CASSPRGSGSRDTQYF
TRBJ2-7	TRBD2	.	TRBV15	CATSFKREGSYEQYF
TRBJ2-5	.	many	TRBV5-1	CASSTGATGGETQYF
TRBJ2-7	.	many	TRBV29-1	CSVEDRRSPYEQYF
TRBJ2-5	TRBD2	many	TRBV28	CASSSGGAETQYF
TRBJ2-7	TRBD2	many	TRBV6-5	CASSYNFGGLAADEQYF
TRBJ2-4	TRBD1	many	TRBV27	CASSPLRQGIQYF
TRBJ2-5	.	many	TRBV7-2	CASSSLWGAGETQYF
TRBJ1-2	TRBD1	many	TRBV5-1	CASSPGQEYGYTF
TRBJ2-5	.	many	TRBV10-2	CASSVKGETQYF
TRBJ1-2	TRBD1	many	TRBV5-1	CASSKGQGDGYTF
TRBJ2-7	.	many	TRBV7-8	CASSRNPAGHSYEQYF
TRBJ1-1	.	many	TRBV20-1	CSAHKQGFEAFF
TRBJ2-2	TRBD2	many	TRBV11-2	CASRQSPSRSGGTGELFF
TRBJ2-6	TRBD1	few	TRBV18	CASSPRGSGANVLTF
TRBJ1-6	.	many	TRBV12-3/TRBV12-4	CASSLGSNSPLHF
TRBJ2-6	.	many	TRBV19	CASSSRGANANVLTF
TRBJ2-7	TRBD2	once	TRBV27	CASSWSGGRFEQYF
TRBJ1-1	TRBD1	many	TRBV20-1	CSTPRDRALNTEAFF
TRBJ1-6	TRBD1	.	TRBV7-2	CASSFVQGGSPLHF
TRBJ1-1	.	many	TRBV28	CASSLYGRGGTEAFF
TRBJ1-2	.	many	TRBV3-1	CASSQVNGYTF
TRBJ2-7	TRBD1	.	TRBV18	CASSPPGTGFTYEQYF
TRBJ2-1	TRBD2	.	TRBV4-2	CASSQEPSGSVNEQFF
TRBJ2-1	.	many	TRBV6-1	CASRSLGSMYNEQFF
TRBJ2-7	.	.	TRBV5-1	CASSHLVSGYEQYF
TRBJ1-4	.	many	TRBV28	CASRDGSTNEKLFF
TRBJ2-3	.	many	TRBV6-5	CASSYSVIDTQYF
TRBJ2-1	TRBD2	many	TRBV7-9	CASTLGLADNNEQFF
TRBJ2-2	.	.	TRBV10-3	CAISESLAAGGELFF
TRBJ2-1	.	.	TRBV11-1	CASSSKRHSYNEQFF
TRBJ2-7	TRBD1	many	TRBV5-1	CASSSDGTVTYEQYF